The 22 T cell receptor beta chains below were found in one sample sequenced in a study of blood T cell repertoires in COVID-19. The repertoire was sequenced with immunoSEQ multiplex PCR; TCRdb's copy has only in-frame clones and lacks some. The repertoire includes about 120,000 clones, about nine tenths of them detected once, and 1.5% to 2% sits in the top ten. Sequenced material: peripheral blood. The receptors derive from a human donor with active COVID-19. The donor label of this sample is uncertain.

The chain has TRBV20-1 and TRBJ1-3; D might be TRBD1 (6 bases). Between the trimmed V and J ends, which lost 3 bases and 0 bases, there was a span of 12 bases. CDR3 size: 15 residues. Germline V lookup: CDR1 DFQATT, CDR2 SNEGSKA (reference sequence). The CDR3 here is CSASDGQPSGNTIYF. CDR3 coding DNA: TGCAGTGCTAGTGATGGACAGCCCTCTGGAAACACCATATATTTT.

This chain uses TRBV7-2 with TRBJ1-2; TRBD1 matches at 8 bases. The CDR3 consists of 13 residues. CDR1 and CDR2 from the germline V gene are SGHTA and FQGNSA. The ends lost 7 bases at V and 6 bases at J; junction bases unmatched: 7. The CDR3 region is CASTRDRRDGYTF. The CDR3 nucleotides are TGTGCCAGCACCCGGGACAGGAGAGATGGCTACACCTTC.

This rearrangement joins TRBV20-1 to TRBJ2-7; 11 bases map to TRBD2. Germline V CDR1 and CDR2: DFQATT, SNEGSKA (reference sequence). V was clipped by 3 bases and J by 3 bases; unmatched bases: 19. The CDR3 has 19 amino acids. Here the CDR3 reads CSASKPGLAANKINYEQYF. The CDR3 DNA follows: TGCAGTGCTAGTAAACCGGGACTAGCGGCGAACAAGATCAACTACGAGCAGTACTTC.

V usage is TRBV24-1 and J usage is TRBJ2-5, with 7 bases matching TRBD1. The CDR3 extends over 13 amino acids. Germline CDR1 is KGHDR and CDR2 is SFDVKD. Trimming took 7 bases from V and 3 from J; bases not matched to a gene: 4. CDR3 residues: CATRQGNEETQYF. The CDR3 coding sequence is TGTGCCACCAGACAGGGGAACGAAGAGACCCAGTACTTC.

This clone was observed many times. This chain uses TRBV6-6 with TRBJ1-1; TRBD1 aligns across 7 bases. Trimming at V came to 5 bases and at J to 3 bases, leaving 3 bases not matched to a gene. In germline, CDR1 is MNHNY, CDR2 SVGAGI (reference sequence). This CDR3 is built from 13 residues. The CDR3 sequence: CASSRQGYTEAFF. The CDR3 region has the DNA TGTGCCAGCAGTCGACAGGGATACACTGAAGCTTTCTTT.

As concerns this clone: Additional DNA sequences in this sample encode the identical CDR3. V is TRBV5-1 and J is TRBJ1-2, with D tentatively TRBD1 (6 bases). V dropped 0 bases and J dropped 3 bases, with 6 bases sitting between them. There are 13 residues in the CDR3. CDR1 and CDR2 (germline): SGHRS, YFSETQ. This CDR3 is CASSLDRDYGYTF. In nucleotides, the CDR3 is TGCGCCAGCAGCTTGGACAGGGACTATGGCTACACCTTC.

The chain uses TRBV6-4 and TRBJ2-1; possible D gene TRBD2, 6 bases. The V end was cut by 5 bases, the J end by 0 bases, with 14 bases between. CDR1 and CDR2 from the germline V gene are MRHNA and SNTAGT. The CDR3 runs 16 residues. This CDR3 reads CASSSSLGGSYNEQFF. CDR3 nucleotides: TGTGCCAGCAGTTCCTCTCTGGGAGGCTCCTACAATGAGCAGTTCTTC.

J is TRBJ2-5 and V is TRBV10-2; 8 bases align to TRBD2. The V gene end was trimmed by 0 bases and the J gene end by 4 bases; junction bases not matched to a gene: 4. This CDR3 has 15 residues. CDR1 is WSHSY and CDR2 is SAAADI in the germline V gene. This CDR3 reads CASSESSGVGETQYF. For the CDR3, the DNA is TGCGCCAGCAGTGAGTCTAGCGGGGTCGGAGAGACCCAGTACTTC.

The rearrangement links TRBV16 to TRBJ1-6, with TRBD1 matching over 9 bases. The germline gives CDR1 KGHSY, CDR2 FQNENV. J was trimmed by 7 bases and V by 4 bases; bases with no gene match: 2. This CDR3 has 14 residues. CDR3 coding DNA: TGTGCCAGCAGCCGGGACAGGGTAAATTCACCCCTCCACTTT. This encodes CASSRDRVNSPLHF.

In regard to this clone: A junction end diverges from the germline sequence, so it may reflect a read error. The rearrangement uses TRBV6-5 and TRBJ2-7; 10 bases fit TRBD2. CDR3 size: 15 residues. Germline V CDR1 and CDR2: MNHEY, SVGAGI. CDR3 in DNA: TGTGCCGGCAGGGAGTACGGGACTAGCGCTGGCGAGCAGTACTTC. Amino acid sequence: CAGREYGTSAGEQYF.

The gene calls are TRBV19 and TRBJ1-1; the D is unclear. CDR1 LNHDA and CDR2 SQIVND come from the germline V gene (reference sequence). Trimming stripped 4 bases from V and 10 bases from J, with 13 bases between. This CDR3 region has 12 residues. CDR3: CASSKFGEGAFF. In nucleotides, the CDR3 is TGTGCCAGTAGTAAGTTCGGGGAGGGAGCTTTCTTT.

The V and J genes are TRBV7-8 and TRBJ2-7; unclear D gene. Germline V lookup: CDR1 SGHVS, CDR2 FQNEAQ. Trimming pared 1 base from V and 3 bases from J, leaving 13 bases between. This CDR3 region has 15 residues. The DNA for the CDR3 is TGTGCCAGCAGCTTAGGCGGATACCGTGACTACGAGCAGTACTTC. It is translated as CASSLGGYRDYEQYF. The entire variable domain, with the rest obtained from reference TRBV7-8 and TRBJ2-7, is as follows: GAGVSQSPRYKVAKRGQDVALRCDPISGHVSLFWYQQALGQGPEFLTYFQNEAQLDKSGLPSDRFFAERPEGSVSTLKIQRTQQEDSAVYLCASSLGGYRDYEQYFGPGTRLTVT.

J is TRBJ1-3 and V is TRBV7-4; TRBD1 matches at 11 bases. Trimming took 5 bases from V and 3 from J; bases not matched to a gene: 12. The germline gives CDR1 SGHVT, CDR2 SQSDAQ. This CDR3 comprises 18 residues. The CDR3 sequence is CASSATGTGGAHGNTIYF. DNA for the CDR3: TGTGCCAGCAGCGCTACCGGGACAGGGGGAGCTCATGGAAACACCATATATTTT.

The chain has TRBV6-6 and TRBJ1-3; weak D call: TRBD1 (6 bases). This CDR3 comprises 15 residues. Germline V gene data show CDR1 as MNHNY and CDR2 as SVGAGI (reference sequence). Trimming left V 0 bases short and J 4 bases short, with 10 bases between. The CDR3 loop is CASSYSGAGGNTIYF. The CDR3, as DNA: TGTGCCAGCAGTTACTCGGGGGCAGGAGGAAACACCATATATTTT.

The chain recombines TRBV5-6 with TRBJ2-5; TRBD1 matches 9 bases. CDR3 length: 15 amino acids. Trimming cost V 1 base and J 5 bases; bases outside gene matches: 6. CDR1 and CDR2 from the germline V gene are SGHDT and YYEEEE. CDR3: CASSLSVGTGETQYF. The DNA of the CDR3 is TGTGCCAGCAGCTTGAGTGTAGGGACAGGGGAGACCCAGTACTTC. Combining the CDR3 with reference TRBV5-6 and TRBJ2-5 gives the whole variable domain DAGVTQSPTHLIKTRGQQVTLRCSPKSGHDTVSWYQQALGQGPQFIFQYYEEEERQRGNFPDRFSGHQFPNYSSELNVNALLLGDSALYLCASSLSVGTGETQYFGPGTRLLVL.

This chain connects TRBV7-2 to TRBJ1-2; TRBD1 aligns across 10 bases. CDR3 length equals 16 residues. The trim removed 7 bases at V and 6 bases at J, leaving 14 bases unmatched. CDR1 is SGHTA, CDR2 FQGNSA, per germline. Here the CDR3 DNA reads TGTGCCAGCACCCCGGGACAGGGGACGATAAGTCATGGCTACACCTTC. This translates into CASTPGQGTISHGYTF.

This chain links TRBV7-9 with TRBJ2-7; D perhaps matches TRBD1 (5 bases). CDR1 and CDR2 from the germline V gene are SEHNR and FQNEAQ (reference sequence). V was clipped by 1 base and J by 5 bases, with 12 bases between them. There are 14 residues in the CDR3. The CDR3 spells CASSLEGQGHEQYF. The CDR3 DNA is TGTGCCAGCAGCTTAGAGGGGCAGGGCCACGAGCAGTACTTC.

This clone has only a few counts. The chain uses TRBV19 and TRBJ2-2; tentative D call: TRBD2 (6 bases). The CDR3 is 14 residues long. CDR1 is LNHDA and CDR2 is SQIVND in the germline V gene (reference sequence). Trimming shortened V by 1 base and J by 4 bases, and 7 bases separated the two germline ends. The CDR3 nucleotides read TGTGCCAGTAGTATAGCGGGGGTCACCGGGGAGCTGTTTTTT. This gives the protein CASSIAGVTGELFF.

V gene TRBV5-8 combines with J gene TRBJ1-4, with 9 bases that match TRBD1. Germline assignment: CDR1 SGHTS and CDR2 YDEGEE. The length of the CDR3 is 15 residues. The junction had 5 bases not matched to a gene; V was cut back by 1 base and J by 7 bases. CDR3 amino acids: CASSLSWTGVEKLFF. The CDR3, as DNA: TGTGCCAGCAGCTTGAGTTGGACAGGGGTTGAAAAACTGTTTTTT.

In its sample, this clone was seen a few times. The J gene is TRBJ1-1, the V gene TRBV29-1; unclear D gene. V gave up 7 bases and J gave up 5 bases, with 14 bases separating them. The length of the CDR3 is 12 residues. Germline CDR1 reads SQVTM; CDR2 reads ANQGSEA. CDR3 DNA: TGCAGCGCCCGGACTGGAGAGACTGAAGCTTTCTTT. Amino acids: CSARTGETEAFF.

V gene TRBV7-9 combines with J gene TRBJ2-5; TRBD2 might be the D (6 bases). V was clipped by 7 bases and J by 1 base, with 10 bases between them. CDR1 is SEHNR and CDR2 is FQNEAQ in the germline V gene (reference sequence). This CDR3 has 13 residues. DNA of the CDR3: TGTGCCAGCATAGGAGGGGCCCAAGAGACCCAGTACTTC. This encodes CASIGGAQETQYF.

The gene calls are TRBV4-3 and TRBJ2-7; a possible D gene is TRBD2 (6 bases). Per germline, CDR1 LGHNA and CDR2 YSLEER. V gave up 0 bases and J gave up 3 bases, with 12 bases separating them. The CDR3 is 15 residues long. The CDR3 protein is CASSQEWAAGYEQYF. The DNA of the CDR3 is TGCGCCAGCAGCCAAGAGTGGGCAGCGGGCTACGAGCAGTACTTC.